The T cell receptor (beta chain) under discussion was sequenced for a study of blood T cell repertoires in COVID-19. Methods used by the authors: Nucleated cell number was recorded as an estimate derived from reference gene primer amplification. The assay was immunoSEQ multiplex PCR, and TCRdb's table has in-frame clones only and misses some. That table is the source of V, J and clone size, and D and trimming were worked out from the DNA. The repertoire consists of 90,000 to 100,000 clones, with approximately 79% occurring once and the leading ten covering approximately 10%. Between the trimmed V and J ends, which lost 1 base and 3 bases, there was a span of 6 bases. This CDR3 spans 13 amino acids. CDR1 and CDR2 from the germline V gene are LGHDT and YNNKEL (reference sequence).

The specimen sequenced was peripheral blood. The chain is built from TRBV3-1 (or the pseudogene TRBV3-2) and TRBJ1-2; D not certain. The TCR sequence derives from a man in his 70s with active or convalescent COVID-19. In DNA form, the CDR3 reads TGTGCCAGCAGCCAAGGGCAGGACTATGGCTACACCTTC. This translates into CASSQGQDYGYTF.